The 4 T cell receptor beta chains presented below share a single source sample, sequenced in a study of cytomegalovirus exposure and HLA in healthy donors. PCR primers comprised 60 Vbeta and 13 Jbeta primers. Libraries were prepared by immunoSEQ multiplex PCR; TCRdb keeps only in-frame clonotypes and omits some of them. The repertoire consists of approximately 150,000 clones, with about two thirds occurring once and the leading ten covering approximately 1.6%. The specimen sequenced was PBMCs. Receptors were obtained from a woman under 30 in good health and CMV-seronegative.

This clone showed up just a few times. The chain links TRBV28 to TRBJ1-6, with 8 positions matching TRBD1. The CDR3 runs to 15 residues. V gave up 7 bases and J gave up 5 bases; unmatched junction bases: 7. CDR1 and CDR2 (germline): MDHEN, SYDVKM. The CDR3 bases are TGTGCCAGCACCAACCGGGACAGGCATAATTCACCCCTCCACTTT. Amino acid sequence: CASTNRDRHNSPLHF.

The chain couples TRBV28 to TRBJ1-3, with a possible D match to TRBD1 (5 bases). The germline CDR1 and CDR2 sequences are MDHEN and SYDVKM. The CDR3 is made up of 14 amino acids. Trimming removed 5 bases from V and 4 bases from J, with 12 bases in between. The CDR3, as DNA: TGTGCCAGCAGTCAGGGTCTTAGAGGAAACACCATATATTTT. It is translated as CASSQGLRGNTIYF. The whole variable domain, remainder taken from reference TRBV28 and TRBJ1-3, is DVKVTQSSRYLVKRTGEKVFLECVQDMDHENMFWYRQDPGLGLRLIYFSYDVKMKEKGDIPEGYSVSREKKERFSLILESASTNQTSMYLCASSQGLRGNTIYFGEGSWLTVV.

The chain employs TRBV6-5 and TRBJ2-5; 8 bases line up with TRBD2. CDR3 length equals 14 residues. Germline V gene data show CDR1 as MNHEY and CDR2 as SVGAGI. V was pared by 5 bases and J by 6 bases, with 8 bases of the junction left unmatched. CDR3 protein: CASSLSGIQKTQYF. The CDR3 nucleotides read TGTGCCAGCAGTCTTAGCGGGATCCAGAAGACCCAGTACTTC.

The J gene is TRBJ1-1, the V gene TRBV6-1; the D is unclear. Germline loops: CDR1 MNHNS, CDR2 SASEGT. The CDR3 extends over 13 amino acids. V was clipped by 0 bases and J by 7 bases, with 9 bases between them. The CDR3 spells CASSEAGALEAFF. The CDR3 coding sequence is TGTGCCAGCAGTGAAGCGGGAGCTCTTGAAGCTTTCTTT.